Given below is one T cell receptor (beta chain) in context. Original processing notes: Cell counts per sample came from amplifying reference gene primers. Generated by immunoSEQ multiplex PCR, the TCRdb table keeps only in-frame clones and is missing some. V and J calls and clone size come straight from that table; D and trimming were deduced from the DNA. This sample yields 35,000 to 55,000 clones, of which more than 85% are seen a single time; 4.5% to 6.5% belongs to the top ten. The trim removed 1 base at V and 5 bases at J, leaving 3 bases unmatched. This CDR3 is 16 amino acids long. Germline assignment: CDR1 LGHNA and CDR2 YNFKEQ. The source of the sample is a study of blood T cell repertoires in COVID-19. Study-level information: Some COVID-19 samples were acute and others convalescent; all came from the United States, Italy and Spain.

Specimen: peripheral blood. The chain links TRBV4-2 to TRBJ2-7; TRBD2 agrees at 15 bases. The sequence derives from a human donor in a cohort sampled during active COVID-19. The CDR3 spells CASSQVGLAGGNEQYF. The CDR3 region has the DNA TGTGCCAGCAGCCAAGTTGGACTAGCGGGAGGGAACGAGCAGTACTTC.